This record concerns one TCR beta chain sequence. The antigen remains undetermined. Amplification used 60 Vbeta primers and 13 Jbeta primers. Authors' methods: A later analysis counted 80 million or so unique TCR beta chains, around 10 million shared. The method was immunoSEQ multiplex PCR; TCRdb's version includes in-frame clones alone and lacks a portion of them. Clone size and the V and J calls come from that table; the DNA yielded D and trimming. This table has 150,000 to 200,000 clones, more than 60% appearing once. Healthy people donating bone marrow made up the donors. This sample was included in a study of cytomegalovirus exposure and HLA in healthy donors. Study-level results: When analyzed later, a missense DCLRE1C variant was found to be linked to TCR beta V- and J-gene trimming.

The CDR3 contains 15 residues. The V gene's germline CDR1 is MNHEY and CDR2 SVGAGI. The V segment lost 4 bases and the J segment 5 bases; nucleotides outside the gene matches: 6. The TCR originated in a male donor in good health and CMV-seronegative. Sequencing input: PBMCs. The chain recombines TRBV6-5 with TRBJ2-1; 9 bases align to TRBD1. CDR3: CASSFDRGSNNEQFF. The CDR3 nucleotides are TGTGCCAGCAGTTTTGACAGGGGGAGCAACAATGAGCAGTTCTTC.